This T cell receptor (beta chain) was recovered during a study of blood T cells in healthy people across ages. Findings and caveats of the study: Higher diversity and more naive CD4+ cells were features of long-lived donors, compared to aged donors.

Roughly 9.8 milliliters of peripheral blood were drawn from each donor. The V segment lost 6 bases and the J segment 10 bases; nucleotides outside the gene matches: 7. Germline V gives CDR1 MDHEN, CDR2 SYDVKM. There are 13 residues in the CDR3. This clonotype showed up just a few times. Its antigen is unidentified. For the second PCR, which ran for about 7 to 11 cycles, a sample-barcoded 5' primer and a J-beta primer mix were used. Sequencing yielded, for each sample, at least 3 million paired-end reads carrying CDR3. TCRdb re-derived calls from the 5' RACE reads in MiXCR, one entry per CDR3 protein. The sample shows some 940,000 distinct CDR3 sequences, 25% to 35% of them seen only once. These data also formed part of another study, on T cells of mothers and their children.

The TCR sequence derives from a woman aged 35 to 49 in good health. This rearrangement joins TRBV28 to TRBJ2-1; 9 bases match TRBD2. The sample comprised blood. DNA for the CDR3: TGTGCCAGCAGACGCGGGGGGGCCCGGGAGCAGTTCTTC. Protein sequence: CASRRGGAREQFF.